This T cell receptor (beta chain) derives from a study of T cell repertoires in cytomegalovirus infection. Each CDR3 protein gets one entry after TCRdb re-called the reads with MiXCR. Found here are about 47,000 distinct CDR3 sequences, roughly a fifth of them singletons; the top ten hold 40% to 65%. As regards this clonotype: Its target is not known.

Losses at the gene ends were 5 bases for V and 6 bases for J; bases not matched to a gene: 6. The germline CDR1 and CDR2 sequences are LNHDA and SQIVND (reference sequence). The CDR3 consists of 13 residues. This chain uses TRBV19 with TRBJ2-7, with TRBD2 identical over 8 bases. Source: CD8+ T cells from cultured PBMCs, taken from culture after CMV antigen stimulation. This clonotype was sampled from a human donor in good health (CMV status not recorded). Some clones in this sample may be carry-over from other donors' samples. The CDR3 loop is CASSWTSNSEQYF. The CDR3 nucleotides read TGTGCCAGTAGTTGGACTAGCAACAGCGAGCAGTACTTC.